This record looks at one TCR beta chain sequence and its context. Its antigen remains unidentified. These data come from a study of CXCR4 blockade with PD-1 therapy in pancreatic cancer. Study results and caveats: Tumor clonality averaged around 0.14 versus 0.05 in healthy blood, not predicting survival.

CDR1 and CDR2 (germline): MDHEN, SYDVKM. The CDR3 totals 12 residues. The V and J ends lost 7 bases and 6 bases, in that order; junction bases with no gene match: 2. Clones were read by immunoSEQ multiplex PCR, and TCRdb kept only the in-frame ones, dropping some. The repertoire includes 1,500 to 2,000 clones, over 45% of them detected once, and about a third sits in the top ten. This TCR came from a human donor with pancreatic ductal adenocarcinoma. The chain employs TRBV28 and TRBJ2-3; 9 bases map to TRBD2. Sequencing used tumor tissue. The CDR3 loop reads CASKSGGDTQYF. The CDR3 coding sequence is TGTGCCAGCAAGAGCGGGGGGGATACGCAGTATTTT.